This TCR beta chain is drawn from a study of blood T cell repertoires in COVID-19. Across the whole study: Sources were T cells, B-cell-depleted T cells, or PBMCs; the material itself was cDNA or gDNA.

V gave up 3 bases and J gave up 4 bases; unmatched junction bases: 5. From germline, CDR1 is SGHRS and CDR2 YFSETQ. The CDR3 contains 14 residues. As originally analysed: Scientists estimated how many nucleated cells there were by amplifying reference gene primers. Generated by immunoSEQ multiplex PCR, the TCRdb table keeps only in-frame clones and is missing some. V, J and clone size were drawn from that table, and D and trimming were deduced from the DNA. Of 50,000 or so clones in the sample, approximately 84% are singletons; the top ten hold 13% to 15%. The clonotype comes from a man in his 70s with acute or convalescent COVID-19. Sequenced sample: peripheral blood. The chain couples TRBV5-1 to TRBJ2-3; 7 bases map to TRBD2. CDR3 DNA sequence: TGCGCCAGCAGCTCAACGGGAGGTTCAGATACGCAGTATTTT. Amino acids: CASSSTGGSDTQYF.